These T cell receptor beta chains were read from a single sample in a study of brain metastases from non-small cell lung cancer. The protocol was immunoSEQ multiplex PCR, while the TCRdb copy is restricted to in-frame clones and leaves out a portion. The profile shows some 4,200 clones, 75% to 90% of them singletons. The sample comprised primary lung tumor tissue. The source of these receptors is a donor at least 40 years old with non-small cell lung cancer. Both conserved end residues are part of each CDR3. D genes are given only for firm matches. Rows may omit the clone size; those that give it use once, few, many or a size class.

v_gene: TRBV21-1; abundance: -; d_gene: -; j_gene: TRBJ2-3; CDR3nt: TGTGCCAGCAGCGAGGAGGGTTGCGGGAGTGGGGGGGATACGCAGTATTTT; CDR3aa: CASSEEGCGSGGDTQYF
v_gene: TRBV25-1; abundance: -; d_gene: -; j_gene: TRBJ2-7; CDR3nt: TGTGCCAGCAGTGTGGGGCAGGGCCCCTACGAGCAGTACTTC; CDR3aa: CASSVGQGPYEQYF
v_gene: TRBV14; abundance: -; d_gene: -; j_gene: TRBJ2-7; CDR3nt: TGTGCCAGCAGCCAAGCCCTAAGCTCCTACGAGCAGTACTTC; CDR3aa: CASSQALSSYEQYF
v_gene: TRBV6-1; abundance: -; d_gene: TRBD1; j_gene: TRBJ2-7; CDR3nt: TGTGCCAGCAGCAACCGGGACAGGGGCACCTACGAGCAGTACTTC; CDR3aa: CASSNRDRGTYEQYF
v_gene: TRBV27; abundance: -; d_gene: TRBD1; j_gene: TRBJ2-7; CDR3nt: TGTGCCAGCAGTCTACAGGGGGCGAACTACGAGCAGTACTTC; CDR3aa: CASSLQGANYEQYF
v_gene: TRBV19; abundance: -; d_gene: -; j_gene: TRBJ2-7; CDR3nt: TGTGCCAGTAGTCCAGCACAGGGTTACGAGCAGTACTTC; CDR3aa: CASSPAQGYEQYF
v_gene: TRBV27; abundance: -; d_gene: TRBD2; j_gene: TRBJ2-4; CDR3nt: TGTGCCAGCAGAGAACTAGCGGGAGTAGCCAAAAACATTCAGTACTTC; CDR3aa: CASRELAGVAKNIQYF
v_gene: TRBV19; abundance: -; d_gene: -; j_gene: TRBJ1-1; CDR3nt: TGTGCCAGTACTCAGGGCGGGTTGAACACTGAAGCTTTCTTT; CDR3aa: CASTQGGLNTEAFF
v_gene: TRBV3-1/TRBV3-2; abundance: -; d_gene: -; j_gene: TRBJ1-4; CDR3nt: TGTGCCAGCAGCCAAGACGCGCGTGCCTCGGGCGAAAAACTGTTTTTT; CDR3aa: CASSQDARASGEKLFF
v_gene: TRBV7-9; abundance: -; d_gene: TRBD1; j_gene: TRBJ1-2; CDR3nt: TGTGCCAGCAGCTTAGCGGGACAGGGCCGTTCTCTCTATGGCTACACCTTC; CDR3aa: CASSLAGQGRSLYGYTF
v_gene: TRBV12-3/TRBV12-4; abundance: few; d_gene: TRBD2; j_gene: TRBJ2-7; CDR3nt: TGTGCCAGCAGTTTTTTCCCTAGCGGGAAGTGGTACTTC; CDR3aa: CASSFFPSGKWYF
v_gene: TRBV9; abundance: -; d_gene: TRBD1; j_gene: TRBJ1-2; CDR3nt: TGTGCCAGCACCAGGGACAGTTGGTATGGCTACACCTTC; CDR3aa: CASTRDSWYGYTF
v_gene: TRBV13; abundance: -; d_gene: -; j_gene: TRBJ2-1; CDR3nt: TGTGCCAGCAGTTTCAGGCAGGCTGAGCAGTTCTTC; CDR3aa: CASSFRQAEQFF
v_gene: TRBV7-8; abundance: once; d_gene: TRBD1; j_gene: TRBJ2-5; CDR3nt: TGTGCCAGCAGCTCCCGAACAGGGGGCACTGAGACCCAGTACTTC; CDR3aa: CASSSRTGGTETQYF
v_gene: TRBV21-1; abundance: -; d_gene: -; j_gene: TRBJ2-7; CDR3nt: TGTGCCAGCAGCAGCGGGAGGCCCTACGAGCAGTACTTC; CDR3aa: CASSSGRPYEQYF
v_gene: TRBV3-1/TRBV3-2; abundance: -; d_gene: -; j_gene: TRBJ1-1; CDR3nt: TGTGCCAGCAGCCAAGTGGGCACCGCGGGGACTGAAGCTTTCTTT; CDR3aa: CASSQVGTAGTEAFF
v_gene: TRBV9; abundance: -; d_gene: -; j_gene: TRBJ1-6; CDR3nt: TGTGCCAGCAGCGTAGGACTCTCCAATGATTCACCCCTCCACTTT; CDR3aa: CASSVGLSNDSPLHF
v_gene: TRBV4-3; abundance: few; d_gene: -; j_gene: TRBJ2-3; CDR3nt: TGCGCCAGCAGCCGGGGTTCCCGCGGGGATACGCAGTATTTT; CDR3aa: CASSRGSRGDTQYF
v_gene: TRBV6-5; abundance: few; d_gene: -; j_gene: TRBJ1-1; CDR3nt: TGTGCCAGCAGCAAGGGATCCACTGAAGCTTTCTTT; CDR3aa: CASSKGSTEAFF
v_gene: TRBV7-7; abundance: -; d_gene: -; j_gene: TRBJ1-5; CDR3nt: TGTGCTAGCAGCGACGGGGACAAAAGCAATCAGCCCCAGCATTTT; CDR3aa: CASSDGDKSNQPQHF
v_gene: TRBV6-2/TRBV6-3; abundance: -; d_gene: -; j_gene: TRBJ2-4; CDR3nt: TGTGCCAGCAGTTACCCTAAGGTTTCGGGGGACGTCAAAAACATTCAGTACTTC; CDR3aa: CASSYPKVSGDVKNIQYF
v_gene: TRBV19; abundance: large; d_gene: TRBD1; j_gene: TRBJ1-6; CDR3nt: TGTGCCAGTAGTACCCGGACAGGGAATTCACCCCTCCACTTT; CDR3aa: CASSTRTGNSPLHF
v_gene: TRBV7-9; abundance: few; d_gene: TRBD1; j_gene: TRBJ1-1; CDR3nt: TGTGCCAGCAGCTTAGCGGGCGACAGGGTGAACACTGAAGCTTTCTTT; CDR3aa: CASSLAGDRVNTEAFF
v_gene: TRBV9; abundance: -; d_gene: TRBD2; j_gene: TRBJ2-3; CDR3nt: TGTGCCAGCAGCGTAGACAGCGGGAGCCACGGTACGCAGTATTTT; CDR3aa: CASSVDSGSHGTQYF
v_gene: TRBV6-5; abundance: -; d_gene: -; j_gene: TRBJ2-1; CDR3nt: TGTGCCAGCACCGGGATCGCTTTCAATGAGCAGTTCTTC; CDR3aa: CASTGIAFNEQFF
v_gene: TRBV28; abundance: -; d_gene: -; j_gene: TRBJ1-6; CDR3nt: TGTGCCAGCGGGCCAGGGGCCCTTAATTCACCCCTCCACTTT; CDR3aa: CASGPGALNSPLHF
v_gene: TRBV27; abundance: -; d_gene: -; j_gene: TRBJ2-7; CDR3nt: TGTGCCAGCAGTCCGACAACCTCCTACGAGCAGTACTTC; CDR3aa: CASSPTTSYEQYF
v_gene: TRBV2; abundance: -; d_gene: -; j_gene: TRBJ2-3; CDR3nt: TGTGCCAGCAAGATAGGTGGCACAGATACGCAGTATTTT; CDR3aa: CASKIGGTDTQYF